The source of this T cell receptor beta chain is a study of blood T cell repertoires in COVID-19. Study-level background: Specimens from acute and convalescent COVID-19 originated in the United States, Italy and Spain.

Original processing notes: How many nucleated cells were present was estimated from reference gene primer amplification. Here immunoSEQ multiplex PCR was the method, and the copy in TCRdb shows in-frame clones only, minus some. V and J calls plus clone size are reproduced from that table; the DNA served to infer D and trimming. The data contain around 250,000 clones, roughly nine tenths of them singletons. Participants were aged about 18 to 90 years, lived in 24 US areas, and enrolled virtually. Researchers sorted participants into cohorts using their self-reported clinical history. The V end lost 4 bases, the J end lost 6 bases, and 19 bases lay between the germline ends. The CDR3 has 15 residues. Germline loops: CDR1 KGHSH, CDR2 LQKENI.

Material: PBMCs or T cells enriched from blood (not recorded which). This receptor was identified in a human donor in a cohort exposed to, infected with or recovered from COVID-19 (not recorded which). The donor label of this sample is uncertain. The V call is TRBV18, the J call TRBJ2-7; D may be TRBD1 (5 bases). The CDR3 is CASSQQVEATREQYF. The DNA of the CDR3 is TGTGCCAGCTCACAACAGGTTGAGGCAACCCGCGAGCAGTACTTC.